These 32 T cell receptor beta chains share one sample of origin, sequenced in a study of beta chain features in type 1 diabetes. Study-level points and caveats: Among patients with Type 1 diabetes, TCRB CDR3s were moderately but significantly shorter in every one of the four CD4+ subsets.

No cognate antigen is known for these TCRs. Every bit of the isolated RNA underwent reverse transcription, so sequencing read expressed TCRB transcripts. Using immunoSEQ multiplex PCR, the repertoire was profiled, and TCRdb retains in-frame clones only, with some absent. Of roughly 730,000 clones listed, roughly 12% were seen once; the top ten hold 0.02% to 0.025%. The sample taken for sequencing was naive CD4+ T cells from blood. The receptors here all came from a man in his late teens or twenties with type 1 diabetes.

The rearrangement uses TRBV27 and TRBJ2-2, with 10 bases aligning to TRBD1. This CDR3 has 17 amino acids. Germline V CDR1 and CDR2: MNHEY, SMNVEV (reference sequence). Unmatched junction bases numbered 11, after V lost 4 bases and J lost 6 bases. This CDR3 reads CASSSLRDRGSPGELFF. The CDR3 DNA is TGTGCCAGCAGTTCCCTCCGGGACAGGGGATCTCCCGGGGAGCTGTTTTTT.

The chain uses TRBV30 and TRBJ1-4; the D is unclear. Germline V gives CDR1 GTSNPN, CDR2 SVGIG (reference sequence). Trimming took off 0 bases at V and 4 bases at J, with 9 bases between the two ends. The CDR3 has 14 amino acids. In DNA form, the CDR3 reads TGTGCCTGGAGTGTCGGCAGTTTTAATGAAAAACTGTTTTTT. It translates to CAWSVGSFNEKLFF.

The genes are TRBV5-1 and TRBJ2-2; D is ambiguous. Germline assignment: CDR1 SGHRS and CDR2 YFSETQ. CDR3 length: 13 amino acids. V lost 0 bases to trimming and J lost 6 bases, with 6 bases between them. Here the CDR3 DNA reads TGCGCCAGCAGCTTGGGGGATCCCGGGGAGCTGTTTTTT. Translated: CASSLGDPGELFF.

The V and J genes are TRBV7-2 and TRBJ2-3, with D maybe TRBD2 (6 bases). Germline lookup yields CDR1 SGHTA and CDR2 FQGNSA. The CDR3 extends over 15 amino acids. With 3 bases removed from V and 1 base from J, the gap between germline ends came to 11 bases. The CDR3 DNA sequence: TGTGCCAGCAGCTTCGGGGGACTGGGCACAGATACGCAGTATTTT. Translation: CASSFGGLGTDTQYF. Full variable domain (remainder filled in from reference TRBV7-2 and TRBJ2-3): GAGVSQSPSNKVTEKGKDVELRCDPISGHTALYWYRQSLGQGLEFLIYFQGNSAPDKSGLPSDRFSAERTGGSVSTLTIQRTQQEDSAVYLCASSFGGLGTDTQYFGPGTRLTVL.

This clone was seen more than once but under ten times. V usage is TRBV30 and J usage is TRBJ1-4; tentatively, D is TRBD1 (6 bases). Trimming pared 7 bases from V and 4 bases from J, leaving 19 bases between. The CDR3 loop spans 15 amino acids. Germline V lookup: CDR1 GTSNPN, CDR2 SVGIG (reference sequence). DNA for the CDR3: TGTGCCTCGTCGAACAGGGATCCTTTTAATGAAAAACTGTTTTTT. Its protein product is CASSNRDPFNEKLFF.

With respect to this clone: This sequence may be a read error, since a much larger clone differs from it by one base. The chain joins TRBV11-2 to TRBJ2-7; D unresolved. The CDR3 spans 11 residues. V was shortened by 4 bases and J by 3 bases, with 4 bases between the two germline ends. The germline CDR1 and CDR2 sequences are SGHAT and FQNNGV. CDR3 amino acids: CASSSFYEQYF. The DNA for the CDR3 is TGTGCCAGCAGCTCCTTCTACGAGCAGTACTTC.

This clone appeared a few times. The chain recombines TRBV10-2 with TRBJ1-1, with D perhaps TRBD1 (6 bases). This CDR3 region has 16 residues. Germline CDR1 and CDR2: WSHSY and SAAADI. V dropped 2 bases and J dropped 8 bases, with 21 bases sitting between them. CDR3 sequence (DNA): TGCGCCAGCAGTGAGCTGACAGCCGGCGTAAGGGGGGAAGCTTTCTTT. This gives the protein CASSELTAGVRGEAFF.

This rearrangement joins TRBV2 to TRBJ1-5, with D perhaps matching TRBD1 (5 bases). CDR1 is SNHLY and CDR2 is FYNNEI in the germline V gene. The CDR3 sequence is 14 residues long. V gave up 5 bases and J gave up 3 bases, with 11 bases separating them. The CDR3 coding sequence is TGTGCCAGCAGTTTGGAGGGGCTCAATCAGCCCCAGCATTTT. This translates into CASSLEGLNQPQHF.

This clone was observed a handful of times. Other DNA sequences in this specimen translate into the identical CDR3. The chain uses TRBV10-3 and TRBJ2-3; no definite D call. The CDR3 covers 12 residues. Germline lookup yields CDR1 ENHRY and CDR2 SYGVKD. Trimming took off 4 bases at V and 1 base at J, with 3 bases between the two ends. The CDR3, as DNA: TGTGCCATCAGTGGTGGCACAGATACGCAGTATTTT. Amino acid sequence: CAISGGTDTQYF.

This chain links TRBV10-3 with TRBJ2-1; D is perhaps TRBD2 (6 bases). Germline lookup yields CDR1 ENHRY and CDR2 SYGVKD. The germline V and J ends were trimmed by 6 bases and 5 bases, with 11 bases remaining between them. The length of the CDR3 is 13 residues. The CDR3 region has the DNA TGTGCCATCAGGGAGGGTAGTGACAATGAGCAGTTCTTC. This encodes CAIREGSDNEQFF.

The chain uses TRBV6-5 and TRBJ1-6; TRBD1 matches 9 bases. Germline V lookup: CDR1 MNHEY, CDR2 SVGAGI. Losses at the gene ends were 5 bases for V and 7 bases for J; bases not matched to a gene: 6. This CDR3 is 15 amino acids long. DNA for the CDR3: TGTGCCAGCAGTCCTCCCGGGACAGGGAATTCACCCCTCCACTTT. It specifies CASSPPGTGNSPLHF.

This clone was recorded a few times. The chain has TRBV6-6 and TRBJ2-3; weak D call: TRBD2 (6 bases). The CDR3 contains 15 residues. Germline V gene lookup returns CDR1 MNHNY and CDR2 SVGAGI (reference sequence). V gave up 6 bases and J gave up 0 bases, with 13 bases separating them. The chain's CDR3 is CASRHGLTSTDTQYF. The CDR3 DNA sequence: TGTGCCAGCAGACACGGACTAACTAGCACAGATACGCAGTATTTT.

V is TRBV5-1 and J is TRBJ2-5, with TRBD1 matching 7 bases. The tail of the sequence fits TRBJ2-7 better, so the J call may be wrong. The CDR3 is 14 residues long. CDR1 SGHRS and CDR2 YFSETQ come from the germline V gene. The CDR3 spells CASSLVTGLDEQYF. The DNA for the CDR3 is TGCGCCAGCAGCTTGGTGACAGGGCTCGACGAGCAGTACTTC.

This chain uses TRBV7-3 with TRBJ2-2; D remains ambiguous. Germline V gene lookup returns CDR1 SGHTA and CDR2 FQGTGA. The CDR3 is 13 amino acids. The ends were cut back, 5 bases at V and 7 bases at J, with 11 bases in the middle. The CDR3 coding sequence is TGTGCCAGCAGCCTAATGGGTTTCGGGGAGCTGTTTTTT. Translation: CASSLMGFGELFF.

The V and J genes are TRBV19 and TRBJ2-5; no definite D call. V lost 5 bases, J lost 3 bases, and 10 bases lay in between. Per the germline V gene, CDR1 is LNHDA and CDR2 is SQIVND (reference sequence). CDR3 length: 13 amino acids. CDR3 sequence: CASSVRMEETQYF. DNA for the CDR3: TGTGCCAGTAGTGTCAGAATGGAAGAGACCCAGTACTTC.

DNA of the CDR3: TGTGCCAGCAGCTTAGCACCGACTAGCGGCACAGATACGCAGTATTTT. Encoded protein: CASSLAPTSGTDTQYF. J is TRBJ2-3 and V is TRBV11-2; 8 nucleotides line up with TRBD2. The CDR3 is made up of 16 amino acids. The germline V gene encodes CDR1 SGHAT and CDR2 FQNNGV. V lost 1 base to trimming and J lost 1 base; unmatched junction nucleotides: 4.

This chain uses TRBV29-1 with TRBJ2-1, with a tentative D call TRBD1 (5 bases). CDR1 and CDR2 from the germline V gene are SQVTM and ANQGSEA. This CDR3 contains 11 residues. Trimming stripped 3 bases from V and 7 bases from J, with 7 bases between. The CDR3 loop reads CSVDKGNEQFF. CDR3 DNA: TGCAGCGTTGATAAGGGGAATGAGCAGTTCTTC.

This clone was detected only a few times. The DNA for the CDR3 is TGTGCCAGCAGTGTCCCCGGCTCTGGGGCCAACGTCCTGACTTTC. Its translation is CASSVPGSGANVLTF. The rearrangement uses TRBV25-1 and TRBJ2-6; D remains unclear. The CDR3 sequence is 15 residues long. Germline loops: CDR1 MGHDK, CDR2 SYGVNS. Trimming removed 4 bases at V and 0 bases at J, with 7 bases between.

A few counts support this clone. J is TRBJ2-7 and V is TRBV7-9; D is ambiguous. The CDR3 has 13 residues. Germline V lookup: CDR1 SEHNR, CDR2 FQNEAQ (reference sequence). V was clipped by 6 bases and J by 0 bases, with 9 bases between them. The CDR3 is CASSWAGSYEQYF. The CDR3 DNA follows: TGTGCCAGCAGTTGGGCCGGCTCCTACGAGCAGTACTTC.

J is TRBJ2-7 and V is TRBV13; the D gene is possibly TRBD1 (5 bases). The germline V and J ends were trimmed by 4 bases and 3 bases, with 16 bases remaining between them. The CDR3 spans 15 residues. Germline CDR1 is PRHDT and CDR2 is FYEKMQ (reference sequence). As DNA, the CDR3 is TGTGCCAGCAGCTCCTACCTCGACCAGGGCTACGAGCAGTACTTC. Translating it yields CASSSYLDQGYEQYF.

There are a few counts of this clone. The chain is built from TRBV27 and TRBJ2-5; a possible D gene is TRBD1 (6 bases). CDR1 and CDR2 (germline): MNHEY, SMNVEV (reference sequence). The CDR3 sequence is 18 residues long. Trimming left V 8 bases short and J 1 base short, with 26 bases between. As DNA, the CDR3 is TGTGCCAGCTCATCGCTTCAGGGGTTACCAATTGTCCAAGAGACCCAGTACTTC. This codes for CASSSLQGLPIVQETQYF.

V gene TRBV6-1 combines with J gene TRBJ1-5, with 9 positions matching TRBD1. The CDR3 runs 16 residues. Trimming took 0 bases from V and 9 from J; bases not matched to a gene: 9. Germline lookup yields CDR1 MNHNS and CDR2 SASEGT. The CDR3 reads CASSEAGTGHLWPQHF. CDR3 bases: TGTGCCAGCAGTGAAGCTGGGACAGGGCATCTATGGCCCCAGCATTTT.

This clone occurred a few times. V usage is TRBV5-5 and J usage is TRBJ1-2; the D is unclear. The V end was cut by 1 base, the J end by 4 bases, with 14 bases between. Germline values: CDR1 SGHKS, CDR2 YYEKEE (reference sequence). This CDR3 region has 15 residues. For the CDR3, the DNA is TGTGCCAGCAGCTTGAAGCTGGAGTTGGGCTATGGCTACACCTTC. Translated, it gives CASSLKLELGYGYTF.

The table lists this clone with a few counts. V usage is TRBV30 and J usage is TRBJ2-7, with TRBD1 as a possible D gene (5 bases). Deletions cut 2 bases from V and 6 bases from J, with 20 bases between. CDR3 length equals 15 residues. Germline V gives CDR1 GTSNPN, CDR2 SVGIG (reference sequence). The CDR3: CAWSLPGSLPSEQYF. In DNA, the CDR3 is TGTGCCTGGAGTCTTCCAGGGTCCCTGCCGAGCGAGCAGTACTTC. Filled out from reference TRBV30 and TRBJ2-7, the complete variable domain reads SQTIHQWPATLVQPVGSPLSLECTVEGTSNPNLYWYRQAAGRGLQLLFYSVGIGQISSEVPQNLSASRPQDRQFILSSKKLLLSDSGFYLCAWSLPGSLPSEQYFGPGTRLTVT.

V usage is TRBV6-4 and J usage is TRBJ2-3, with 10 bases that match TRBD2. Germline V gene lookup returns CDR1 MRHNA and CDR2 SNTAGT. Unmatched junction bases numbered 2, after V lost 4 bases and J lost 4 bases. The CDR3 is 14 residues long. CDR3 bases: TGTGCCAGCAGTGTCAGCGGGGGGGCAGATACGCAGTATTTT. Translation: CASSVSGGADTQYF.

The chain is built from TRBV30 and TRBJ1-5; TRBD1 is a possible D gene (6 bases). The CDR3 has 13 amino acids. The germline gives CDR1 GTSNPN, CDR2 SVGIG (reference sequence). Trimming shortened V by 2 bases and J by 7 bases, and 12 bases separated the two germline ends. CDR3 nucleotide sequence: TGTGCCTGGAGTCAGGGGATTAGGCAGCCCCAGCATTTT. Its translation: CAWSQGIRQPQHF.

This clone was detected only a few times. The chain couples TRBV12-5 to TRBJ1-4, with D hard to call. The CDR3 is 14 residues long. The germline V gene encodes CDR1 LGHNT and CDR2 FRNRAP. Trimming stripped 5 bases from V and 8 bases from J, with 15 bases between. The CDR3 reads CASGRVETGEKLFF. In DNA form, the CDR3 reads TGTGCTAGTGGTCGCGTAGAAACTGGGGAAAAACTGTTTTTT.

This clone appeared a few times. The chain uses TRBV25-1 and TRBJ1-1; no definite D call. CDR1 and CDR2 (germline): MGHDK, SYGVNS. This CDR3 has 11 amino acids. V was trimmed by 5 bases and J by 11 bases, leaving 12 bases between them. DNA for the CDR3: TGTGCCAGCAGTCATCTCTCGAGGGCTTTCTTT. Protein: CASSHLSRAFF.

This clone was counted only a few times. The V call is TRBV14, the J call TRBJ2-7; D not certain. This CDR3 region has 12 residues. V was shortened by 4 bases and J by 2 bases, with 6 bases between the two germline ends. The germline V gene has CDR1 SGHDN and CDR2 FVKESK. The CDR3 DNA reads TGTGCCAGCAGCCGATCAACCTACGAGCAGTACTTC. It encodes CASSRSTYEQYF.

The rearrangement joins TRBV2 to TRBJ1-1; unclear D gene. Trimming took 8 bases from V and 3 from J, leaving 10 bases between them. CDR1 SNHLY and CDR2 FYNNEI come from the germline V gene. The CDR3 extends over 12 amino acids. For the CDR3, the DNA is TGTGCCAGCTCCGGCGGATACACTGAAGCTTTCTTT. Protein product: CASSGGYTEAFF.

This sequence joins TRBV5-4 and TRBJ2-5, with 7 bases that match TRBD1. Per germline, CDR1 SGHNT and CDR2 YYREEE (reference sequence). This CDR3 is 16 amino acids long. V shed 0 bases, J shed 5 bases, and the junction held 10 bases outside the gene matches. CDR3 DNA: TGTGCCAGCAGCTTGGCCTGGACAGGAACCCAGGAGACCCAGTACTTC. It codes for CASSLAWTGTQETQYF.

This clone was recorded a few times. The gene calls are TRBV6-5 and TRBJ2-7; 10 bases fit TRBD1. The CDR3 has 15 amino acids. J was trimmed by 7 bases and V by 2 bases; bases with no gene match: 8. Looked up from germline, CDR1 is MNHEY and CDR2 is SVGAGI. This CDR3 is CASSYGPGTGDEQYF. The DNA for the CDR3 is TGTGCCAGCAGTTACGGCCCAGGGACAGGGGATGAGCAGTACTTC.